A selection of T cell receptor beta chains follows, all from one sample in a study of early T cells in non-severe SARS-CoV-2 infection. TCRdb passed the 5' RACE reads through MiXCR, listing each CDR3 protein once. This sample has 25,000 to 35,000 distinct CDR3 sequences, with approximately 5.5% found just once. The sample taken for sequencing was whole blood. The receptors derive from an adult who was a healthcare worker with PCR-confirmed SARS-CoV-2 infection or an uninfected control (not recorded which). Each CDR3 is given with its conserved first and last residue.

J gene	V gene	CDR3 protein
TRBJ2-1	TRBV5-1	CASSLGFNNEQFF
TRBJ2-1	TRBV11-2	CATEGDRGNNEQFF
TRBJ2-3	TRBV11-3	CASSLDSSTDTQYF
TRBJ1-4	TRBV28	CASLSSGSANEKLFF
TRBJ1-6	TRBV5-4	CASSPWGTQNSPLHF
TRBJ2-1	TRBV25-1	CVSSDPNHNEQFF
TRBJ1-3	TRBV18	CASSPGGVILSGNTIYF
TRBJ2-7	TRBV28	CASSPPLSNPYEQYF
TRBJ2-7	TRBV4-1	CASSPLVSGREQYF
TRBJ1-2	TRBV12-3/TRBV12-4	CASSLMEVGYTF
TRBJ2-3	TRBV5-5	CASSFAGGRTDTQYF
TRBJ1-1	TRBV29-1	CSVEVQGAMNTEAFF
TRBJ2-7	TRBV7-8	CASSRGQRSYEQYF
TRBJ1-4	TRBV6-1	CASRPLGSTNEKLFF
TRBJ1-3	TRBV5-8	CASRTSGSGNTIYF
TRBJ1-4	TRBV20-1	CGLQGTNEKLFF
TRBJ1-3	TRBV19	CASSTPGLRSGNTIYF
TRBJ2-1	TRBV27	CASSPPRAGQYNEQFF
TRBJ2-3	TRBV28	CASSLVDSTDMQYF
TRBJ1-2	TRBV7-3	CASSQGQGDGYTF
TRBJ2-1	TRBV24-1	CATSDPSRTAEQFF
TRBJ2-1	TRBV11-2	CASSLRGGGYNEQFF
TRBJ2-3	TRBV18	CASSFQLSTDTQYF
TRBJ2-1	TRBV5-1	CASSPTRGGEQFF
TRBJ2-6	TRBV28	CASNSPTGPNVLTF
TRBJ2-7	TRBV20-1	CSATGTGTYEQYF
TRBJ2-1	TRBV5-1	CASSPVRGTYNEQFF
TRBJ1-5	TRBV6-2/TRBV6-3	CASSYTSGQVYNQPQHF
TRBJ2-7	TRBV7-2	CASSLGTTDYEQYF
TRBJ2-3	TRBV20-1	CSASPGAAGSTDTQYF
TRBJ2-1	TRBV9	CASSLGLNGGINEQFF
TRBJ2-1	TRBV18	CASSPQLAGEGNEQFF
TRBJ2-5	TRBV29-1	CSVARQGYQETQYF
TRBJ1-4	TRBV12-3/TRBV12-4	CASTTRPVGREKLFF
TRBJ2-1	TRBV6-5	CASSQVNGGNEQFF
TRBJ1-1	TRBV11-1	CASRQGQGGSNTEAFF
TRBJ2-3	TRBV12-5	CASGLTARVIVTPTDTQYF
TRBJ2-7	TRBV11-2	CASSLDPDRRMEQYF
TRBJ2-2	TRBV21-1	CASSKRNRRGQGGGELFF
TRBJ2-6	TRBV6-4	CASSDSFGANVLTF
TRBJ1-1	TRBV20-1	CSAPTRGKVTEAFF
TRBJ1-1	TRBV5-1	CASSPIVDRMNTEAFF
TRBJ2-7	TRBV28	CATALAGVYEQYF
TRBJ1-2	TRBV12-3/TRBV12-4	CASSPGLSIGGYTF
TRBJ2-2	TRBV7-6	CASSRGTQLSGELFF
TRBJ2-7	TRBV29-1	CSVVADYEQYF
TRBJ1-6	TRBV28	CASRLRSGSPLHF
TRBJ2-7	TRBV18	CASSPGVDYEQYF
TRBJ1-3	TRBV4-3	CASSPTRAGGGSGNTIYF
TRBJ2-1	TRBV10-1	CASSETSGTGEQFF
TRBJ2-1	TRBV24-1	CATSDPGTGHNEQFF
TRBJ1-5	TRBV6-2/TRBV6-3	CASSLQGAIDQPQHF
TRBJ1-5	TRBV7-2	CASGTDPNQPQHF
TRBJ2-7	TRBV28	CASKMGTGLQYF
TRBJ2-7	TRBV28	CASSQQGARQYF
TRBJ2-1	TRBV6-2/TRBV6-3	CASSSIGLAGHNEQFF
TRBJ2-1	TRBV6-2/TRBV6-3	CASSWDSYNEQFF